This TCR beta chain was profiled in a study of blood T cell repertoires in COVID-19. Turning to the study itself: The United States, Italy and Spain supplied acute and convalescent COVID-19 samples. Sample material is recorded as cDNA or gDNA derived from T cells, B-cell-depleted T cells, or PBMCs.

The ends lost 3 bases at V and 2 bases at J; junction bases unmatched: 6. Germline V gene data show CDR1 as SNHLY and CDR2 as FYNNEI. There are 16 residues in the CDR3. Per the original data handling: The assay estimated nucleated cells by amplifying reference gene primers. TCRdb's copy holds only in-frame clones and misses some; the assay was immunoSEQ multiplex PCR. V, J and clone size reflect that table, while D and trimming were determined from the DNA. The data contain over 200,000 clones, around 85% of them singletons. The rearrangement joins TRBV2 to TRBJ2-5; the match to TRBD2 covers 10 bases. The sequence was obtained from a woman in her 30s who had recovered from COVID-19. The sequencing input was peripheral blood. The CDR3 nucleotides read TGTGCCAGCAGTGATCCTAGCGGGGGTTTGCAAGAGACCCAGTACTTC. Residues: CASSDPSGGLQETQYF.